This TCR beta chain comes out of a study of CD8 T cells in ankylosing spondylitis. The TCR beta libraries were generated through quantitative 5'-RACE incorporating molecular barcodes. A single record per CDR3 protein comes from TCRdb applying MiXCR to the 5' RACE reads. The sample consists of 670,000 or so distinct CDR3 sequences, 19% of them appearing once. The study's findings and limits: Characteristic, it appeared, of ankylosing spondylitis blood was a TCR beta motif of seven or eight highly homologous variants. Within peripheral blood, clones linked to disease were CD8+ and relatively rare. The study looked at matched synovial fluid samples from ankylosing spondylitis patients. Disease-linked clones were reported to be significantly enriched there.

This clonotype was seen a few times. The antigen remains undetermined. This CDR3 has 16 amino acids. V lost 1 base, J lost 0 bases, and 13 bases lay in between. The V gene's germline CDR1 is SGHTA and CDR2 FQGNSA. Specimen: blood, either unsorted or a sorted T cell fraction (not recorded which). The genes are TRBV7-2 and TRBJ2-7; no reliable D call. The TCR sequence derives from a male donor with ankylosing spondylitis. The CDR3 protein is CASSLVRPKHSYEQYF. CDR3 DNA sequence: TGTGCCAGCAGCTTAGTCCGACCTAAGCACTCCTACGAGCAGTACTTC.